One and the same sample provided the 24 T cell receptor beta chains below, sequenced in a study of cytomegalovirus exposure and HLA in healthy donors. Produced via immunoSEQ multiplex PCR; TCRdb's table is partial and in-frame only. The table shows about 110,000 clones, with approximately 85% occurring only once. Sequenced material: PBMCs. The receptors were gathered from a woman younger than 30 in good health and CMV-seronegative.

This clone turned up a few times. The chain recombines TRBV7-7 with TRBJ1-1; D remains ambiguous. This CDR3 is built from 13 residues. The germline CDR1 and CDR2 sequences are SSHAT and FNYEAQ (reference sequence). Trimming took off 5 bases at V and 1 base at J, with 8 bases between the two ends. Here the CDR3 reads CASSRQENTEAFF. The CDR3 coding sequence is TGTGCCAGCAGCCGTCAGGAGAACACTGAAGCTTTCTTT.

About this clone itself: Other DNA sequences within the sample encode an identical CDR3. The chain joins TRBV9 to TRBJ1-1, with D uncertain. Germline CDR1 and CDR2: SGDLS and YYNGEE. The CDR3 runs 13 residues. V lost 0 bases, J lost 4 bases, and 7 bases lay in between. The CDR3 nucleotides read TGTGCCAGCAGCGTAGGAGGGAGCACTGAAGCTTTCTTT. Its protein is CASSVGGSTEAFF.

V gene TRBV13 combines with J gene TRBJ2-3, with TRBD1 as a possible D gene (5 bases). The CDR3 contains 15 residues. Trimming left V 5 bases short and J 3 bases short, with 15 bases between. Germline CDR1 PRHDT, CDR2 FYEKMQ (reference sequence). Here the CDR3 DNA reads TGTGCCAGCAGCCCATACAGTAAGGGGACAGATACGCAGTATTTT. This translates into CASSPYSKGTDTQYF.

The CDR3 sequence: CASSTSLTSGGAGKTQYF. The CDR3 DNA reads TGTGCCAGTAGTACATCGTTGACTAGCGGGGGGGCCGGCAAGACCCAGTACTTC. The rearrangement joins TRBV19 to TRBJ2-5, with TRBD2 identical over 14 bases. The CDR3 consists of 18 residues. Germline V gene sequence: CDR1 LNHDA, CDR2 SQIVND (reference sequence). V lost 4 bases, J lost 6 bases, and 13 bases stayed unmatched.

This sequence joins TRBV2 and TRBJ2-3; D possibly corresponds to TRBD2 (7 bases). V was trimmed by 6 bases and J by 2 bases, leaving 12 bases between them. CDR1 and CDR2 (germline): SNHLY, FYNNEI. The length of the CDR3 is 14 residues. CDR3 sequence reads: CASSGGPYTDTQYF. CDR3 DNA sequence: TGTGCCAGCAGCGGGGGGCCATACACAGATACGCAGTATTTT.

This chain uses TRBV23-1 with TRBJ2-3; TRBD2 might be the D (6 bases). TRBV23-1 counts as an open reading frame of uncertain function. The V and J ends lost 0 bases and 1 base respectively, with 14 bases between them. This CDR3 comprises 17 residues. In DNA, the CDR3 is TGCGCCAGCAGTCAATCTTTACCTAGCGCGTGCACAGATACGCAGTATTTT. This codes for CASSQSLPSACTDTQYF.

V gene TRBV5-6 combines with J gene TRBJ1-5, with 8 positions matching TRBD1. Trimming took 3 bases from V and 3 from J; bases not matched to a gene: 5. This CDR3 spans 15 amino acids. From germline, CDR1 is SGHDT and CDR2 YYEEEE. CDR3 nucleotide sequence: TGTGCCAGCAGCTGGGGGACAGGCCCCAATCAGCCCCAGCATTTT. It codes for CASSWGTGPNQPQHF.

The chain recombines TRBV5-1 with TRBJ2-1, with 7 positions matching TRBD1. The germline V gene encodes CDR1 SGHRS and CDR2 YFSETQ. With 3 bases clipped from V and 4 bases from J, the junction kept 7 bases outside the gene matches. CDR3 size: 15 residues. The CDR3 DNA reads TGCGCCAGCAGCTGGGAGACAGGGAAATACAATGAGCAGTTCTTC. Translating gives CASSWETGKYNEQFF.

V is TRBV15 and J is TRBJ1-5, with D tentatively TRBD1 (5 bases). V shed 0 bases and J shed 1 base, with 10 bases lying between them. The CDR3 has 16 residues. CDR1 is LNHNV and CDR2 is YYDKDF in the germline V gene (reference sequence). The chain's CDR3 is CATSRDQTVSNQPQHF. The CDR3 coding sequence is TGTGCCACCAGCAGAGATCAGACAGTCAGCAATCAGCCCCAGCATTTT.

The rearrangement uses TRBV21-1 and TRBJ2-2; TRBD2 is taken as the D call from the table, unchecked against the DNA. TRBV21-1 is assigned pseudogene status. The CDR3 runs to 15 residues. CDR3 region: CASRRGASITGELFF. The CDR3 coding sequence is TGTGCCTCCCGCCGGGGGGCGTCGATCACCGGGGAGCTGTTTTTT.

The rearrangement uses TRBV30 and TRBJ1-1; a possible D gene is TRBD1 (6 bases). The CDR3 is made up of 15 amino acids. The ends were cut back, 0 bases at V and 1 base at J, with 12 bases in the middle. Per germline, CDR1 GTSNPN and CDR2 SVGIG (reference sequence). The CDR3 DNA sequence: TGTGCCTGGAGTGTAGGTCAACAGGGGAACACTGAAGCTTTCTTT. Amino acids: CAWSVGQQGNTEAFF.

The chain is built from TRBV5-8 and TRBJ1-2; 8 positions agree with TRBD1. The ends lost 3 bases at V and 5 bases at J; junction bases unmatched: 6. CDR3 length: 14 residues. CDR1 and CDR2 (germline): SGHTS, YDEGEE. The CDR3 DNA sequence: TGTGCCAGCAGCTCCGGACAGGGATGGTATGGCTACACCTTC. Its protein product is CASSSGQGWYGYTF.

The V gene is TRBV6-5, the J gene TRBJ1-1, with TRBD1 matching 10 bases. This CDR3 has 15 residues. CDR1 is MNHEY and CDR2 is SVGAGI in the germline V gene. Trimming removed 9 bases from V and 6 bases from J; junction bases left unmatched: 13. The chain's CDR3 is CARMRDRGGKSEAFF. Here the CDR3 DNA reads TGTGCCAGAATGAGGGACAGGGGAGGGAAGTCTGAAGCTTTCTTT.

This chain uses TRBV7-7 with TRBJ2-1, with D perhaps TRBD2 (5 bases). The V end lost 1 base, the J end lost 7 bases, and 11 bases lay between the germline ends. CDR3 size: 14 residues. Germline CDR1 and CDR2: SSHAT and FNYEAQ (reference sequence). CDR3 in amino acids: CASSLGGWDNEQFF. In DNA form, the CDR3 reads TGTGCCAGCAGCTTAGGCGGGTGGGATAATGAGCAGTTCTTC.

V gene TRBV7-3 combines with J gene TRBJ2-3; TRBD2 matches 7 bases. J lost 3 bases, V lost 5 bases, and 2 bases had no gene match. CDR1 and CDR2 from the germline V gene are SGHTA and FQGTGA. This CDR3 has 13 amino acids. The CDR3 is CASSKLATDTQYF. The CDR3 nucleotides are TGTGCCAGCAGCAAACTAGCGACAGATACGCAGTATTTT.

This clone was found once. The chain employs TRBV6-1 and TRBJ1-2, with 8 bases that match TRBD1. The CDR3 contains 15 residues. J was trimmed by 1 base and V by 2 bases; bases with no gene match: 3. Germline V gene data show CDR1 as MNHNS and CDR2 as SASEGT. The CDR3 protein is CASSEFTGGNYGYTF. The CDR3 nucleotides read TGTGCCAGCAGTGAATTCACAGGGGGTAACTATGGCTACACCTTC.

The rearrangement joins TRBV27 to TRBJ2-1; TRBD2 matches 8 bases. V dropped 8 bases and J dropped 8; count of bases not matched to a gene: 2. Per germline, CDR1 MNHEY and CDR2 SMNVEV (reference sequence). The CDR3 spans 11 residues. Here the CDR3 reads CASSGGDEQFF. The CDR3 nucleotides read TGTGCCAGCTCGGGAGGGGATGAGCAGTTCTTC.

The chain has TRBV11-3 and TRBJ2-7, with D possibly matching TRBD1 (5 bases). The CDR3 is 12 residues long. V lost 5 bases to trimming and J lost 7 bases, with 12 bases between them. Germline V gene sequence: CDR1 SGHNT, CDR2 YENEEA. Here the CDR3 DNA reads TGTGCCAGCAGCCGTAGTAGGGGTGAGCAGTACTTC. This sequence encodes CASSRSRGEQYF.

The chain has TRBV27 and TRBJ2-1, with TRBD1 matching 8 bases. The CDR3 contains 16 residues. Germline V lookup: CDR1 MNHEY, CDR2 SMNVEV (reference sequence). Trimming took 5 bases from V and 4 from J; bases not matched to a gene: 10. CDR3 in amino acids: CASSLYQGAPYNEQFF. CDR3 DNA: TGTGCCAGCAGTCTCTATCAGGGGGCCCCTTACAATGAGCAGTTCTTC.

The gene calls are TRBV2 and TRBJ2-7, with TRBD1 matching over 8 bases. The CDR3 consists of 14 residues. With V trimmed by 10 bases and J by 1 base, 9 bases remained unmatched. The germline CDR1 and CDR2 sequences are SNHLY and FYNNEI. The CDR3 here is CATQNRTGSYEQYF. The CDR3 bases are TGTGCCACCCAGAACCGGACAGGGTCCTACGAGCAGTACTTC. The full variable domain, in which reference TRBV2 and TRBJ2-7 provide the parts outside the CDR3, is EPEVTQTPSHQVTQMGQEVILRCVPISNHLYFYWYRQILGQKVEFLVSFYNNEISEKSEIFDDQFSVERPDGSNFTLKIRSTKLEDSAMYFCATQNRTGSYEQYFGPGTRLTVT.

This clone was seen a handful of times. The chain carries TRBV27 and TRBJ2-7; D call uncertain. In germline, CDR1 is MNHEY, CDR2 SMNVEV (reference sequence). The CDR3 is 14 amino acids. V lost 5 bases to trimming and J lost 5 bases, with 16 bases between them. The CDR3 DNA follows: TGTGCCAGCAGTCCCAATCACCAGGTCCACGAGCAGTACTTC. Translated, it gives CASSPNHQVHEQYF.

This sequence joins TRBV5-8 and TRBJ2-7, with TRBD2 matching over 12 bases. The ends lost 3 bases at V and 5 bases at J; junction bases unmatched: 6. The CDR3 runs 15 residues. CDR1 and CDR2 from the germline V gene are SGHTS and YDEGEE. The CDR3 DNA is TGTGCCAGCAGCTCCGGACTAGCGGGGTCCCACGAGCAGTACTTC. Residues: CASSSGLAGSHEQYF.

The J gene is TRBJ1-1, the V gene TRBV6-5; 7 nucleotides align to TRBD1. This CDR3 has 14 amino acids. The V and J ends lost 2 bases and 4 bases, in that order; junction bases with no gene match: 4. CDR1 is MNHEY, CDR2 SVGAGI, per germline. In DNA, the CDR3 is TGTGCCAGCAGTTACGGACAGGAGGGCACTGAAGCTTTCTTT. This codes for CASSYGQEGTEAFF.

A few counts support this clone. The V call is TRBV10-1, the J call TRBJ2-1, with unresolved D. The V end was cut by 5 bases, the J end by 10 bases, with 12 bases between. The CDR3 covers 12 residues. Germline CDR1 WNHNN, CDR2 SYGVQD (reference sequence). CDR3 coding DNA: TGCGCCAGCAGTTCCGACTTCGGGGAGCAGTTCTTC. It yields the protein CASSSDFGEQFF.